The sequence of this T cell receptor (beta chain) was determined in a study of cytomegalovirus exposure and HLA in healthy donors. Study-wide points: A later analysis found that most CMV-associated TCR beta chains appeared HLA-restricted.

Notes on this clone: Antigen unknown.

This PCR relied on a set of 60 Vbeta primers and 13 Jbeta primers. Generated by immunoSEQ multiplex PCR, the TCRdb table keeps only in-frame clones and is missing some. The sample carries about 82,000 clones, 70% to 85% recorded once. The CDR3 is 14 residues long. With V trimmed by 6 bases and J by 2 bases, 4 bases remained unmatched. Germline V gene lookup returns CDR1 SGHRS and CDR2 YFSETQ. The sequencing sample was made of PBMCs. This clonotype was sampled from a man aged 25-40 years in good health and CMV-seropositive. This chain joins TRBV5-1 and TRBJ2-3; 9 nucleotides agree with TRBD1. The CDR3: CASTRTGATDTQYF. DNA of the CDR3: TGCGCCAGCACCCGGACAGGGGCCACAGATACGCAGTATTTT.